This T cell receptor beta chain was sequenced for a study of T cell responses to AZD1222 COVID-19 vaccine. This CDR3 spans 12 amino acids. Trimming pared 5 bases from V and 8 bases from J, leaving 12 bases between. The germline V gene encodes CDR1 MDHEN and CDR2 SYDVKM. Measured with immunoSEQ multiplex PCR; TCRdb has only the in-frame clones, and not every one. The repertoire holds 86,000 or so clones, with just over 90% as singletons. The gene calls are TRBV28 and TRBJ1-2, with D possibly being TRBD1 (5 bases). This TCR was sampled from an adult who received the AZD1222 COVID-19 vaccine. The specimen was peripheral blood, collected 28 days after the second AZD1222 dose. The CDR3 spells CASSGQGWGYTF. DNA of the CDR3: TGTGCCAGCAGTGGACAAGGCTGGGGCTACACCTTC.